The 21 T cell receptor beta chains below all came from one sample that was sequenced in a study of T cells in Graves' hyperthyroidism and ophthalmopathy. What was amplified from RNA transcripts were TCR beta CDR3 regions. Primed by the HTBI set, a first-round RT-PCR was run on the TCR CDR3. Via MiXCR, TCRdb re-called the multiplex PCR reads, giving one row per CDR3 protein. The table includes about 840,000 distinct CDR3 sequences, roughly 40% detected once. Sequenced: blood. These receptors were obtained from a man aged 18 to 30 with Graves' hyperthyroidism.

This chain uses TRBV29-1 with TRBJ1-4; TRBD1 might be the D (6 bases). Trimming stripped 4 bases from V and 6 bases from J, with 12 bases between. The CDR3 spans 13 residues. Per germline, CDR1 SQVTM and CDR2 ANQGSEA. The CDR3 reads CSVGRSGDEKLFF. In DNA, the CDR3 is TGCAGCGTTGGCCGTTCAGGGGATGAAAAACTGTTTTTT.

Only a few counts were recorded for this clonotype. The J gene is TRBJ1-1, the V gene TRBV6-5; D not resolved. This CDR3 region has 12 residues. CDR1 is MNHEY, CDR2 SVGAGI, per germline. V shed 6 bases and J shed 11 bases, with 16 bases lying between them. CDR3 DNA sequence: TGTGCCAGCAGGCCTCGTCGAGGGCCGGCTTTCTTT. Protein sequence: CASRPRRGPAFF.

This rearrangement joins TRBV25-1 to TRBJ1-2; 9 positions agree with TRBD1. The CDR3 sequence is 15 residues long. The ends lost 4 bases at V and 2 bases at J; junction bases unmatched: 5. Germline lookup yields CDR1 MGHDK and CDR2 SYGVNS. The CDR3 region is CASSAGDRENYGYTF. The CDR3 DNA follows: TGTGCCAGCAGTGCCGGGGACAGGGAAAACTATGGCTACACCTTC.

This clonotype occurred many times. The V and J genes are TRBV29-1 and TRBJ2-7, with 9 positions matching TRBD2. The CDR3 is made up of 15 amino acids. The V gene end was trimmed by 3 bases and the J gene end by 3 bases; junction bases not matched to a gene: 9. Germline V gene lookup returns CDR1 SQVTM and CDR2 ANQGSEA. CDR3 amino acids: CSVEGAGGRGYEQYF. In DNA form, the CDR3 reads TGCAGCGTTGAGGGAGCGGGAGGCCGGGGCTACGAGCAGTACTTC.

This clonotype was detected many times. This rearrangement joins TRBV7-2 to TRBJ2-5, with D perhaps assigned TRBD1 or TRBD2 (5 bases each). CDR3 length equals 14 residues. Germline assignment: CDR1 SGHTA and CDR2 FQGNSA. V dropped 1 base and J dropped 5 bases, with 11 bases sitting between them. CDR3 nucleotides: TGTGCCAGCAGCTTAGGGGGGTTCGAGGAGACCCAGTACTTC. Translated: CASSLGGFEETQYF.

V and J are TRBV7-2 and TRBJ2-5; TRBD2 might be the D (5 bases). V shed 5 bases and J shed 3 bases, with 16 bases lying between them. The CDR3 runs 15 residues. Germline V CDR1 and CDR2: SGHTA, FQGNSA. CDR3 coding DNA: TGTGCCAGCAGCCCTAGAGCGGATTGGGAAGAGACCCAGTACTTC. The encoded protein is CASSPRADWEETQYF.

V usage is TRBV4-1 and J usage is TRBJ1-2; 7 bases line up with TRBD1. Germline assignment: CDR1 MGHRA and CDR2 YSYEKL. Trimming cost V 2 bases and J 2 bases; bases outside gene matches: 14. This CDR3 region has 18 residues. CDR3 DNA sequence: TGCGCCAGCAGCCAATTCGTGAAGGGGGCGACGGAGAACTATGGCTACACCTTC. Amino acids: CASSQFVKGATENYGYTF.

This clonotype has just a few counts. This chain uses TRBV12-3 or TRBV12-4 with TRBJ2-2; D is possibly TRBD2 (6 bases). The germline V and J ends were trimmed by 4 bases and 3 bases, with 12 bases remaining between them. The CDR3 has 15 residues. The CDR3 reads CASSSWDSDTGELFF. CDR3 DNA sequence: TGTGCCAGCAGTTCCTGGGACTCCGACACCGGGGAGCTGTTTTTT.

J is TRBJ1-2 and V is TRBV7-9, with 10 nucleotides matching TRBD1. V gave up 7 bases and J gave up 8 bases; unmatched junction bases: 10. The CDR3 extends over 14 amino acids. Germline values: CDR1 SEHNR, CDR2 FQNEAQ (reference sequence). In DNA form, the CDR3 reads TGTGCCAGCACCTTTAAGACAGGGGGCTTCGGCTACACCTTC. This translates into CASTFKTGGFGYTF.

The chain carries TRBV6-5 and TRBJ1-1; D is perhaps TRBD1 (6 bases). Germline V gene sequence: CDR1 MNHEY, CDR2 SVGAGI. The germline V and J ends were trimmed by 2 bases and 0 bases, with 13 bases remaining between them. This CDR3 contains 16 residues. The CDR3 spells CASSYPGAGLNTEAFF. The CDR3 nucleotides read TGTGCCAGCAGTTACCCAGGGGCAGGGCTGAACACTGAAGCTTTCTTT.

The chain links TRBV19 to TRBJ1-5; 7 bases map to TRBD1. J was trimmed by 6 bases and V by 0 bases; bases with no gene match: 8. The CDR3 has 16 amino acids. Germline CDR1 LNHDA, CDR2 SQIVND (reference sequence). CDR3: CASSIEGTAGGQPQHF. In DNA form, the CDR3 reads TGTGCCAGTAGTATAGAGGGGACAGCGGGTGGTCAGCCCCAGCATTTT.

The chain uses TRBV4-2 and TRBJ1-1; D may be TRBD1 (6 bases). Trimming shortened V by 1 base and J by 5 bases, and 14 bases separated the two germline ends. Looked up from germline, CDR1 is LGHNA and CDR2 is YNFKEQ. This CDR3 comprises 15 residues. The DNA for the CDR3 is TGTGCCAGCAGCCAAGGGTACAGGGAGGAGACTGAAGCTTTCTTT. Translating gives CASSQGYREETEAFF.

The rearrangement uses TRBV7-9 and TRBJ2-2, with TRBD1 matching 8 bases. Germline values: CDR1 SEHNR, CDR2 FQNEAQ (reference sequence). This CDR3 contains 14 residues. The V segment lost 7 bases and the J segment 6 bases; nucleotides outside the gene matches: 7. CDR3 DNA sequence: TGTGCCAGCAACGGACAGGGAAAACCCGGGGAGCTGTTTTTT. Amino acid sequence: CASNGQGKPGELFF.

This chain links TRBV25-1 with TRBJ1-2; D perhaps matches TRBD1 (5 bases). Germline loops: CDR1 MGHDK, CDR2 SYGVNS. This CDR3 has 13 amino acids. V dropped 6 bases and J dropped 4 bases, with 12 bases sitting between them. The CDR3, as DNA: TGTGCCAGCAGCGATGACAGTCTCTATGGCTACACCTTC. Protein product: CASSDDSLYGYTF.

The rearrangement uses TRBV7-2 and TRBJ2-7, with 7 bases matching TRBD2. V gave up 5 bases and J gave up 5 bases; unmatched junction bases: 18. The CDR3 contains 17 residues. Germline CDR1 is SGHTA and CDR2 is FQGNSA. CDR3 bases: TGTGCCAGCAGCCAAGGGGAGGGCCGAAACCGGGAACACGAGCAGTACTTC. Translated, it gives CASSQGEGRNREHEQYF.

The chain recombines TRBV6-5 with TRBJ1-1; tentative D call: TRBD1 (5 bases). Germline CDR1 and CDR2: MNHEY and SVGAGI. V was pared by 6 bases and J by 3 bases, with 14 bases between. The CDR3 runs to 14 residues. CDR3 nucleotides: TGTGCCAGCAGGCCTCAGGGAGGCTACACTGAAGCTTTCTTT. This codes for CASRPQGGYTEAFF.

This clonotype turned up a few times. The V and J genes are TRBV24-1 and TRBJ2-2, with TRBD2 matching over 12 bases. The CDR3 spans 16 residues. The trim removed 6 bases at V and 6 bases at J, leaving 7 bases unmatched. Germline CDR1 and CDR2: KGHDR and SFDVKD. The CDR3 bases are TGTGCCACCAGTTCTAGCGGGGGGGTCGTGCCCGGGGAGCTGTTTTTT. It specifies CATSSSGGVVPGELFF.

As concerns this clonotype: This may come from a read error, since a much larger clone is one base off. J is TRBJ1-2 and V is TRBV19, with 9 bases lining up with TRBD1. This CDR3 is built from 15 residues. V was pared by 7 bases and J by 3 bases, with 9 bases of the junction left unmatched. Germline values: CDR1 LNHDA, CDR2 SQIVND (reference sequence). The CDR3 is CASTIVGTGHYGYTF. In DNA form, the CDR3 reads TGTGCCAGTACCATCGTTGGGACAGGGCACTATGGCTACACCTTC. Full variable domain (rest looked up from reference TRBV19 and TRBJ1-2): DGGITQSPKYLFRKEGQNVTLSCEQNLNHDAMYWYRQDPGQGLRLIYYSQIVNDFQKGDIAEGYSVSREKKESFPLTVTSAQKNPTAFYLCASTIVGTGHYGYTFGSGTRLTVV.

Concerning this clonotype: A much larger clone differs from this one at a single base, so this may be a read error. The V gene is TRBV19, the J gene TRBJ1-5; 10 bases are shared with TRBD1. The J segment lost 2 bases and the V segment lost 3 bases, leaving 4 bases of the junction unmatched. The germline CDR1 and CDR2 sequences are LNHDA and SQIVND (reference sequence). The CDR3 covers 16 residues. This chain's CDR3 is CASSIGDRGGNQPQHF. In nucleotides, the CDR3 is TGTGCCAGTAGTATTGGGGACAGGGGAGGCAATCAGCCCCAGCATTTT.

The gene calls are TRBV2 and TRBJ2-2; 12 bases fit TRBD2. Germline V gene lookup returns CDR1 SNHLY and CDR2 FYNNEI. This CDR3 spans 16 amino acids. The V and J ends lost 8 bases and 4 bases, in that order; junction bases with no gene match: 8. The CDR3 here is CASVPGLAGGTGELFF. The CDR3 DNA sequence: TGTGCCAGCGTACCGGGACTAGCGGGTGGCACCGGGGAGCTGTTTTTT.

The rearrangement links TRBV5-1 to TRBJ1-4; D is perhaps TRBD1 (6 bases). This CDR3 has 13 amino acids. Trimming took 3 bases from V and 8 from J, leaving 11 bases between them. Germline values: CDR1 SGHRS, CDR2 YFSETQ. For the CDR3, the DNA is TGCGCCAGCAGCTCACAGGGTCGGGAAAAACTGTTTTTT. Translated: CASSSQGREKLFF.